The next 13 T cell receptor beta chains were all read from a single sample in a study of cytomegalovirus exposure and HLA in healthy donors. PCR was performed using 60 Vbeta and 13 Jbeta primers. Sequencing was performed with immunoSEQ multiplex PCR; in TCRdb, only in-frame clones are kept and a portion is missing. The sample table sets out tens of thousands of clones. The sample consisted of PBMCs. These receptors were collected from a female donor in good health and CMV-seronegative.

The chain has TRBV2 and TRBJ1-2; 10 positions match TRBD1. Germline trimming cut 6 bases from V and 8 bases from J; bases unmatched to any gene: 9. CDR1 and CDR2 (germline): SNHLY, FYNNEI. The CDR3 covers 14 residues. The CDR3 region is CASSPWGQGMGYTF. The CDR3 DNA reads as TGTGCCAGCAGCCCCTGGGGACAGGGGATGGGCTACACCTTC.

As to this clone: Its ends do not fully match the called genes, so a read error is possible. The rearrangement links TRBV6-1 to TRBJ2-1, with D possibly TRBD1 on 5 matching bases. Per the germline V gene, CDR1 is MNHNS and CDR2 is SASEGT. The CDR3 loop spans 15 amino acids. The CDR3 sequence is CASTQGRSSDNEQFF. The CDR3 DNA sequence: TGTGCCAGCACCCAGGGAAGGAGCTCCGACAATGAGCAGTTCTTC.

The CDR3 loop reads CASSWGGLDTQYF. CDR3 in DNA: TGTGCCAGCAGCTGGGGGGGACTAGATACGCAGTATTTT. The chain links TRBV5-4 to TRBJ2-3, with 7 nucleotides matching TRBD2. V trimming: 3 bases; J trimming: 5 bases; junction bases outside the gene matches: 3. The CDR3 sequence is 13 residues long. CDR1 SGHNT and CDR2 YYREEE come from the germline V gene (reference sequence).

This chain links TRBV9 with TRBJ1-5; TRBD1 is a possible D gene (5 bases). This CDR3 has 15 amino acids. The germline V gene has CDR1 SGDLS and CDR2 YYNGEE. The V end was cut by 0 bases, the J end by 8 bases, with 15 bases between. In DNA, the CDR3 is TGTGCCAGCAGCGTAGACATCCGGGGGGGAGAGCCCCAGCATTTT. Its protein is CASSVDIRGGEPQHF.

J is TRBJ2-7 and V is TRBV19; TRBD1 might be the D (5 bases). In germline, CDR1 is LNHDA, CDR2 SQIVND (reference sequence). The CDR3 is 12 residues long. Trimming stripped 3 bases from V and 5 bases from J, with 8 bases between. The CDR3 bases are TGTGCCAGTAGTATTCAGGGCCACGAGCAGTACTTC. It is translated as CASSIQGHEQYF.

The chain has TRBV30 and TRBJ2-2, with unresolved D. In germline, CDR1 is GTSNPN, CDR2 SVGIG (reference sequence). This CDR3 has 12 amino acids. Trimming stripped 2 bases from V and 4 bases from J, with 5 bases between. The CDR3 sequence: CAWSRPTGELFF. In nucleotides, the CDR3 is TGTGCCTGGAGTCGTCCCACCGGGGAGCTGTTTTTT.

V is TRBV6-5 and J is TRBJ1-3; D gene unclear. This CDR3 has 15 amino acids. The germline gives CDR1 MNHEY, CDR2 SVGAGI. V lost 2 bases, J lost 0 bases, and 8 bases lay in between. The CDR3 loop is CASSYNVLSGNTIYF. CDR3 sequence (DNA): TGTGCCAGCAGTTACAATGTCCTCTCTGGAAACACCATATATTTT.

The chain has TRBV5-1 and TRBJ1-2; the D is unclear. Germline V gene lookup returns CDR1 SGHRS and CDR2 YFSETQ. The CDR3 consists of 14 residues. V dropped 1 base and J dropped 2 bases, with 9 bases sitting between them. The CDR3 region is CASSLFDTNYGYTF. DNA of the CDR3: TGCGCCAGCAGCTTGTTTGACACCAACTATGGCTACACCTTC.

The chain carries TRBV6-5 and TRBJ1-2, with D possibly matching TRBD1 (6 bases). Germline V CDR1 and CDR2: MNHEY, SVGAGI. The V end was cut by 5 bases, the J end by 3 bases, with 13 bases between. The CDR3 is 14 residues long. CDR3 sequence: CASSPTGLDYGYTF. For the CDR3, the DNA is TGTGCCAGCAGTCCCACAGGGCTCGACTATGGCTACACCTTC.

V gene TRBV19 combines with J gene TRBJ1-2; TRBD1 agrees at 10 bases. This CDR3 spans 13 amino acids. Germline CDR1 and CDR2: LNHDA and SQIVND (reference sequence). Losses at the gene ends were 6 bases for V and 4 bases for J; bases not matched to a gene: 2. The DNA of the CDR3 is TGTGCCAGTAGCGGGACAGGGGCCTATGGCTACACCTTC. Translation gives CASSGTGAYGYTF.

The chain couples TRBV28 to TRBJ1-2; 7 bases are a match to TRBD1. With 1 base clipped from V and 4 bases from J, the junction kept 6 bases outside the gene matches. The germline V gene encodes CDR1 MDHEN and CDR2 SYDVKM. The CDR3 runs 15 residues. The CDR3 loop is CASSLSDRVAYGYTF. The CDR3 DNA reads as TGTGCCAGCAGTTTATCCGACAGGGTGGCCTATGGCTACACCTTC.

The chain combines TRBV4-1 with TRBJ1-1; D is unclear. The germline V gene encodes CDR1 MGHRA and CDR2 YSYEKL. Trimming shortened V by 3 bases and J by 1 base, and 12 bases separated the two germline ends. This CDR3 spans 15 amino acids. CDR3 sequence (DNA): TGCGCCAGCAGCCACGTTGGACTGGGGAACACTGAAGCTTTCTTT. Translation: CASSHVGLGNTEAFF.

Remarks on this clone: Mismatch with germline at one junction end may stem from a read error. The chain carries TRBV30 and TRBJ1-1; 11 bases match TRBD1. This CDR3 contains 15 residues. The germline gives CDR1 GTSNPN, CDR2 SVGIG (reference sequence). In nucleotides, the CDR3 is TGTGCCTGGAGTCTAGCGGGGACAGGGGGTTCGCCCGTTAGGTTT. Amino acids: CAWSLAGTGGSPVRF. Using reference TRBV30 and TRBJ1-1 for the parts outside the CDR3, the full variable domain is SQTIHQWPATLVQPVGSPLSLECTVEGTSNPNLYWYRQAAGRGLQLLFYSVGIGQISSEVPQNLSASRPQDRQFILSSKKLLLSDSGFYLCAWSLAGTGGSPVRFGQGTRLTVV.